This T cell receptor (beta chain) was profiled in a study of siplizumab effects on memory and regulatory T cells. Study-wide findings and caveats: Mappable CD4+ clones that were alloreactive averaged approximately 70% Treg-derived with siplizumab versus approximately 27% in controls. It was never confirmed that proliferating Tregs from siplizumab cultures were suppressive. With siplizumab, cumulative frequency of CD4+ memory-derived alloreactive sequences dropped significantly. Roughly 80-96% of proliferating clones (CD4+ or CD8+) could not be assigned a naive or memory phenotype.

The CDR3 is made up of 18 amino acids. V was trimmed by 4 bases and J by 4 bases, leaving 22 bases between them. Germline CDR1 reads SNHLY; CDR2 reads FYNNEI. Produced via immunoSEQ multiplex PCR; TCRdb's table is partial and in-frame only. The sample includes roughly 92,000 clones, 85% to 95% of them seen just once. Concerning this clone itself: What it binds is not known.

This chain uses TRBV2 with TRBJ2-2; D may be TRBD1 (6 bases). Sequenced: non-Treg CD4+ T cells sorted from blood. This sequence was found in a human donor in good health. DNA of the CDR3: TGTGCCAGCAGTGGAACTACGTGGGGGCGAAATCTCACCGGGGAGCTGTTTTTT. Amino acids: CASSGTTWGRNLTGELFF.